This paragraph covers one T cell receptor (beta chain) sequence. What it recognizes is unknown. This sample stems from a study of monozygotic twins with inflammatory bowel disease. TCRdb reprocessed the 5' RACE reads, keeping one entry per CDR3 protein, no DNA. The table gives 330,000 or so distinct CDR3 sequences; the top ten clones make up around 2% of it. Whole-study results and caveats: The analysis failed to separate different T cell subtypes.

CDR1 and CDR2 from the germline V gene are DFQATT and SNEGSKA (reference sequence). CDR3 size: 16 residues. This receptor was identified in a human donor with ulcerative colitis or Crohn's disease, or a healthy co-twin of an affected twin (not recorded which). The chain combines TRBV20-1 with TRBJ1-2; TCRdb selects TRBD1, and the lack of DNA leaves this call unchecked. Input material: blood. The CDR3 here is CSARDLRGSANYGYTF.